The rows below give T cell receptor beta chains drawn from one sample of a study of cytomegalovirus exposure and HLA in healthy donors. Assay: immunoSEQ multiplex PCR; the TCRdb copy retains only in-frame clones and omits some. This table has roughly 100,000 clones, 65% to 85% appearing once. The sample was PBMCs. These receptors all come from a male donor in good health and CMV-seronegative. The CDR3 runs from the conserved cysteine through the conserved F or W. Each record gives: J gene, V gene, CDR3 protein.

J gene: TRBJ2-1
V gene: TRBV7-3
CDR3 protein: CASSSSGESSYNEQFF

J gene: TRBJ2-3
V gene: TRBV4-2
CDR3 protein: CASSHRQGGTDTQYF

J gene: TRBJ2-7
V gene: TRBV29-1
CDR3 protein: CSVGVGTGPYEQYF

J gene: TRBJ2-1
V gene: TRBV4-1
CDR3 protein: CASSQDPRQGSGEQFF

J gene: TRBJ2-7
V gene: TRBV2
CDR3 protein: CASSLTGNYEQYF

J gene: TRBJ1-1
V gene: TRBV5-1
CDR3 protein: CASSPTGRDTEAFF

J gene: TRBJ1-4
V gene: TRBV2
CDR3 protein: CASRADRSEKLFF

J gene: TRBJ1-5
V gene: TRBV2
CDR3 protein: CASSGDRVDQPQHF

J gene: TRBJ2-7
V gene: TRBV4-3
CDR3 protein: CASSPGTGASYEQYF

J gene: TRBJ2-1
V gene: TRBV7-9
CDR3 protein: CASSLAASGWVDEQFF

J gene: TRBJ2-7
V gene: TRBV28
CDR3 protein: CASSLVAGGYEQYF

J gene: TRBJ1-5
V gene: TRBV19
CDR3 protein: CASRKDRGNQPQHF

J gene: TRBJ1-4
V gene: TRBV29-1
CDR3 protein: CSVEGARGEKLFF

J gene: TRBJ2-1
V gene: TRBV2
CDR3 protein: CASSLYPGNEQFF

J gene: TRBJ2-1
V gene: TRBV5-1
CDR3 protein: CASSPDSLSYNEQFF

J gene: TRBJ2-2
V gene: TRBV7-9
CDR3 protein: CASSHRDRAIGELFF

J gene: TRBJ2-7
V gene: TRBV15
CDR3 protein: CATSRHRDGEQYF

J gene: TRBJ2-7
V gene: TRBV7-2
CDR3 protein: CASSPGLGKPHEQYF

J gene: TRBJ1-2
V gene: TRBV30
CDR3 protein: CAWSAREGTGGSGYTF

J gene: TRBJ2-5
V gene: TRBV6-5
CDR3 protein: CASRPQGGQETQYF

J gene: TRBJ1-5
V gene: TRBV27
CDR3 protein: CASRMMSRDYRGNQPQHF

J gene: TRBJ1-2
V gene: TRBV7-9
CDR3 protein: CASSPLGAGGYTF

J gene: TRBJ1-2
V gene: TRBV28
CDR3 protein: CASSLLSGGYTF

J gene: TRBJ2-1
V gene: TRBV6-4
CDR3 protein: CASSDGEAGTPHEQFF

J gene: TRBJ2-5
V gene: TRBV5-4
CDR3 protein: CASSLGLAGGPQTQYF

J gene: TRBJ1-2
V gene: TRBV28
CDR3 protein: CASSLVGGYGYTF

J gene: TRBJ2-5
V gene: TRBV2
CDR3 protein: CAGAGTGETQYF

J gene: TRBJ2-1
V gene: TRBV7-2
CDR3 protein: CASSLARRSYNEQFF

J gene: TRBJ2-3
V gene: TRBV7-3
CDR3 protein: CASSPGSVGRSDTQYF

J gene: TRBJ2-5
V gene: TRBV27
CDR3 protein: CASSPPIGGSVGETQYF

J gene: TRBJ1-2
V gene: TRBV7-3
CDR3 protein: CASSQGVGGYTF

J gene: TRBJ2-3
V gene: TRBV7-9
CDR3 protein: CASSYLQGVTDTQYF

J gene: TRBJ2-5
V gene: TRBV4-1
CDR3 protein: CASSPLGQGSGTQYF

J gene: TRBJ1-3
V gene: TRBV4-2
CDR3 protein: CASTEQGAGVAGNTIYF

J gene: TRBJ2-1
V gene: TRBV11-3
CDR3 protein: CASSSGFAGEQGEGEQFF

J gene: TRBJ2-7
V gene: TRBV29-1
CDR3 protein: CSVTGLAEVNEQYF

J gene: TRBJ1-1
V gene: TRBV5-1
CDR3 protein: CASSLGGSKNTEAFF

J gene: TRBJ1-2
V gene: TRBV14
CDR3 protein: CASSQIDTSSNYGYTF

J gene: TRBJ2-7
V gene: TRBV6-9
CDR3 protein: CASSLTYEQYF

J gene: TRBJ2-2
V gene: TRBV19
CDR3 protein: CASSPLSGGELFF

J gene: TRBJ2-2
V gene: TRBV29-1
CDR3 protein: CSVQTGTGDTGELFF

J gene: TRBJ2-3
V gene: TRBV27
CDR3 protein: CASSWGRPGDTQYF

J gene: TRBJ1-1
V gene: TRBV15
CDR3 protein: CATSSGVNTEAFF

J gene: TRBJ1-4
V gene: TRBV5-1
CDR3 protein: CASSLDGQRGHEKLFF

J gene: TRBJ2-1
V gene: TRBV30
CDR3 protein: CACWTSGYNEQFF

J gene: TRBJ2-2
V gene: TRBV11-2
CDR3 protein: CASSLSGTGRGELFF

J gene: TRBJ2-2
V gene: TRBV5-1
CDR3 protein: CASSSQGAGIHGELFF

J gene: TRBJ2-5
V gene: TRBV19
CDR3 protein: CASSGGDYETQYF

J gene: TRBJ2-1
V gene: TRBV6-5
CDR3 protein: CASSYSGPRTGNEQFF

J gene: TRBJ2-6
V gene: TRBV2
CDR3 protein: CASSEWQGSANVLTF

J gene: TRBJ2-7
V gene: TRBV5-4
CDR3 protein: CASSAGGTVFSYEQYF

J gene: TRBJ2-7
V gene: TRBV14
CDR3 protein: CASSSTSGEQYF

J gene: TRBJ1-2
V gene: TRBV10-3
CDR3 protein: CATEGGGTGYTF

J gene: TRBJ2-3
V gene: TRBV11-3
CDR3 protein: CASSLARQGASTDTQYF

J gene: TRBJ2-1
V gene: TRBV25-1
CDR3 protein: CASSDPSGRAGNEQFF

J gene: TRBJ1-1
V gene: TRBV6-5
CDR3 protein: CASSYPNSQGKAFF

J gene: TRBJ1-3
V gene: TRBV7-9
CDR3 protein: CASSPTNGNTIYF

J gene: TRBJ1-3
V gene: TRBV9
CDR3 protein: CARPRGTGVGNTIYF

J gene: TRBJ2-2
V gene: TRBV6-6
CDR3 protein: CASSYESGAGDGELFF